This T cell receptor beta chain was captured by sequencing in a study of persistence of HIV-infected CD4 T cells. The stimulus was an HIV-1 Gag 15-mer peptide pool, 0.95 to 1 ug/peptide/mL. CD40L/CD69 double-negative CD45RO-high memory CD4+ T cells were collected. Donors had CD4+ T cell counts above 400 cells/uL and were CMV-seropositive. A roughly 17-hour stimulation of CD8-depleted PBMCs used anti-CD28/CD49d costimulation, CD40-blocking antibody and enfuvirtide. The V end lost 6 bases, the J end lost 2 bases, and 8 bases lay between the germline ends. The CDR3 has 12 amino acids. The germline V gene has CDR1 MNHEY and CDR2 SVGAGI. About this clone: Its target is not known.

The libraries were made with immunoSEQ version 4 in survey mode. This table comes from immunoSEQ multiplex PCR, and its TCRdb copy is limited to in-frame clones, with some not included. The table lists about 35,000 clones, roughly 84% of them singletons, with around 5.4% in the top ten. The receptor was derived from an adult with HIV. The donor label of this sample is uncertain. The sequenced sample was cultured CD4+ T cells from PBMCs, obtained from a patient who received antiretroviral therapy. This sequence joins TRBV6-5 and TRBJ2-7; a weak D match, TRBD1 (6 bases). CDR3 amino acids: CASRDSPYEQYF. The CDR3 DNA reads TGTGCCAGCAGGGACAGCCCCTACGAGCAGTACTTC.